This is a list of T cell receptor beta chains from one sample in a study of blood T cells in healthy people across ages. One entry per CDR3 protein results from TCRdb running MiXCR on the 5' RACE reads. Of around 850,000 distinct CDR3 sequences in the sample, 36% were seen once. The specimen was blood. The source is a man aged 18-30 years in good health. Each CDR3 is given with its conserved first and last residue. D genes are given only for firm matches. Some rows mark clone size as missing; the rest say once, few, many or name a class of expanded clone.

TRBJ1-1,.,TRBV7-9,.,CASQAYGTGHTEAFF,TGTGCCAGCCAAGCTTACGGTACAGGCCACACTGAAGCTTTCTTT
TRBJ2-1,many,TRBV5-1,TRBD2,CASSLGSSGGGYNEQFF,TGCGCCAGCAGCTTGGGGTCTAGCGGGGGAGGCTACAATGAGCAGTTCTTC
TRBJ2-1,.,TRBV9,.,CARPSGNKVMYNEQFF,TGTGCCAGGCCTTCGGGAAACAAGGTGATGTACAATGAGCAGTTCTTC
TRBJ2-7,.,TRBV7-2,TRBD1,CASSLAARGYEQYF,TGTGCCAGCAGCTTAGCCGCCAGGGGGTACGAGCAGTACTTC
TRBJ2-3,many,TRBV28,.,CASSLPLVASTQYF,TGTGCCAGCAGTCTACCACTAGTAGCGAGTACGCAGTATTTT
TRBJ1-2,few,TRBV10-3,.,CAISESKEARTGGYTF,TGTGCCATCAGTGAGTCTAAGGAAGCTCGGACGGGCGGCTACACCTTC
TRBJ2-1,.,TRBV3-1,TRBD1,CASSTGQGPFDEQFF,TGTGCCAGCAGCACCGGACAGGGACCCTTCGATGAGCAGTTCTTC
TRBJ1-2,few,TRBV13,.,CASSLGQVLGYGYTF,TGTGCCAGCAGCTTAGGACAAGTTCTTGGGTATGGCTACACCTTC
TRBJ1-1,few,TRBV7-2,.,CASSLRVGEAFF,TGTGCCAGCAGCCTTAGAGTCGGTGAAGCTTTCTTT
TRBJ2-1,once,TRBV21-1,.,CASSKAGVRLAGEYNEQFF,TGTGCCAGCAGCAAGGCGGGGGTTAGACTAGCGGGGGAGTACAATGAGCAGTTCTTC
TRBJ2-7,.,TRBV11-2,.,CASSLEQFTYNEQYF,TGTGCCAGCAGCTTAGAGCAGTTTACCTACAATGAGCAGTACTTC
TRBJ1-1,.,TRBV4-3,.,CASSHRRPNTEAFF,TGCGCCAGCAGCCATCGCAGGCCGAACACTGAAGCTTTCTTT
TRBJ2-3,.,TRBV30,TRBD2,CAWTAGTSDTDTQYF,TGTGCCTGGACCGCCGGGACTAGCGACACAGATACGCAGTATTTT
TRBJ2-7,many,TRBV12-3/TRBV12-4,.,CASSLSRRPGVEQYF,TGTGCCAGCAGTTTATCTCGGCGCCCCGGAGTCGAGCAGTACTTC
TRBJ1-5,.,TRBV10-3,.,CAISRDGSASQPQHF,TGTGCCATCAGTAGAGACGGATCCGCGAGCCAGCCCCAGCATTTT
TRBJ2-1,many,TRBV6-4,.,CASSAMGGVNEQFF,TGTGCCAGCAGTGCCATGGGGGGCGTCAATGAGCAGTTCTTC
TRBJ2-7,few,TRBV7-7,TRBD1,CASSLGTASHYEQYF,TGTGCTAGCAGCTTAGGGACAGCCTCCCACTACGAGCAGTACTTC
TRBJ2-1,.,TRBV20-1,TRBD2,CSAYTHSGGFNEQFF,TGCAGTGCTTACACCCATAGCGGGGGGTTCAATGAGCAGTTCTTC
TRBJ2-3,many,TRBV20-1,TRBD2,CSAPTSGGDTQYF,TGCAGTGCTCCGACTAGCGGGGGTGATACGCAGTATTTT
TRBJ2-1,.,TRBV5-1,TRBD1,CASSFPDRGSEQFF,TGCGCCAGCAGCTTCCCGGACAGGGGCAGTGAGCAGTTCTTC
TRBJ2-3,.,TRBV4-1,.,CASSQEEASAQYF,TGCGCCAGCAGCCAAGAGGAGGCTAGTGCGCAGTATTTT
TRBJ2-3,many,TRBV12-3/TRBV12-4,.,CASSALPTTDTQYF,TGTGCCAGCAGTGCACTGCCAACCACAGATACGCAGTATTTT
TRBJ2-2,.,TRBV9,TRBD2,CASSASGANTGELFF,TGTGCCAGCAGCGCCAGCGGGGCGAACACCGGGGAGCTGTTTTTT
TRBJ2-5,many,TRBV5-6,TRBD1,CASSLRQGKGETQYF,TGTGCCAGCAGCCTAAGACAGGGCAAGGGAGAGACCCAGTACTTC
TRBJ1-6,.,TRBV12-3/TRBV12-4,.,CASSFAAPSSYNSPLHF,TGTGCCAGCAGTTTTGCCGCTCCGAGCTCCTATAATTCACCCCTCCACTTT
TRBJ1-6,.,TRBV4-3,.,CASSQDTTRDSGLFNSPLHF,TGCGCCAGCAGCCAAGATACTACACGGGACTCTGGTTTGTTTAATTCACCCCTCCACTTT
TRBJ2-3,few,TRBV9,.,CASSLRLPEHTDTQYF,TGTGCCAGCAGCCTTAGACTACCTGAACACACAGATACGCAGTATTTT
TRBJ1-2,.,TRBV12-3/TRBV12-4,.,CASSLGREGGYTF,TGTGCCAGCAGTTTAGGCAGGGAAGGTGGCTACACCTTC
TRBJ2-2,once,TRBV29-1,TRBD2,CSVQPTSAKNTGELFF,TGCAGCGTGCAGCCTACTAGCGCAAAAAACACCGGGGAGCTGTTTTTT